This entry is about one TCR beta chain. This sample stems from a study of blood T cells in healthy people across ages. This CDR3 comprises 14 residues. Germline V gene lookup returns CDR1 SGHTA and CDR2 FQGTGA. V dropped 5 bases and J dropped 8 bases, with 15 bases sitting between them. Primers used in a second PCR of about 6 to 11 cycles were a sample-barcoded 5' primer and a J-beta primer mix. Via MiXCR, TCRdb re-called the 5' RACE reads, giving one row per CDR3 protein. The table lists 1,100,000 or so distinct CDR3 sequences, less than 50% of them singletons. Sequencing was carried out using blood. The chain is built from TRBV7-3 and TRBJ2-2; D remains unclear. This receptor was taken from a woman aged 60-75 years in good health. CDR3 nucleotides: TGTGCCAGCAGCCCAACATTAAGTGGGGGGGAGCTGTTTTTT. The encoded protein is CASSPTLSGGELFF.